This T cell receptor beta chain was found in a study of control samples from healthy donors and cancer patients. Germline lookup yields CDR1 SGHAT and CDR2 FQNNGV. The CDR3 contains 15 residues. Trimming pared 5 bases from V and 7 bases from J, leaving 15 bases between. Here immunoSEQ multiplex PCR was the method, and the copy in TCRdb shows in-frame clones only, minus some. In the table there are around 140,000 clones, under 90% of which are singletons. Ten or more counts support this clone. Specimen: PBMCs. This TCR came from a man aged 45 to 65 with head and neck cancer. The gene calls are TRBV11-2 and TRBJ1-6; weak D call: TRBD1 (5 bases). CDR3 sequence: CASSARGFLNSPLHF. Written as DNA, the CDR3 is TGTGCCAGCAGCGCCCGGGGCTTCTTAAATTCACCCCTCCACTTT.